The 23 T cell receptor beta chains below all came from one sample that was sequenced in a study of T-cell reconstitution after alpha-beta-depleted transplantation in children. A library of TCRbeta sequences, prepared with unique molecular identifiers, was generated. TCRdb re-called the PCR reads with MiXCR, one entry per CDR3 protein. The sample lists about 58,000 distinct CDR3 sequences, 44% seen once, with 98% in the top ten. The specimen comprised PBMCs, mostly from graft donor cells, sampled 360 days after TCRalphabeta/CD19-depleted stem cell transplant. Receptor source: a male patient aged 10 to 17 who had a stem cell transplant for acute lymphoblastic leukemia, so the T cells may come from the graft donor.

The genes are TRBV5-6 and TRBJ2-3; the D is unclear. The CDR3 has 11 residues. In germline, CDR1 is SGHDT, CDR2 YYEEEE. The V gene lost 4 bases and the J gene lost 5 bases, with 5 bases spanning the gap. The CDR3 coding sequence is TGTGCCAGCAGCACGGGAGATACGCAGTATTTT. It is translated as CASSTGDTQYF.

The chain couples TRBV28 to TRBJ1-5, with 8 bases identical to TRBD1. This CDR3 has 13 residues. Trimming took 7 bases from V and 7 from J; bases not matched to a gene: 6. The germline CDR1 and CDR2 sequences are MDHEN and SYDVKM. Here the CDR3 reads CASTFRTGQPQHF. The CDR3 region has the DNA TGTGCCAGCACCTTTAGGACAGGGCAGCCCCAGCATTTT.

The chain is built from TRBV20-1 and TRBJ1-1, with D hard to call. Trimming stripped 2 bases from V and 2 bases from J, with 12 bases between. Germline CDR1 reads DFQATT; CDR2 reads SNEGSKA (reference sequence). The CDR3 spans 14 residues. The CDR3, as DNA: TGCAGTGCTAGACCCCTAAGCACCAACACTGAAGCTTTCTTT. Translated: CSARPLSTNTEAFF.

V gene TRBV12-3 or TRBV12-4 combines with J gene TRBJ2-2; D possibly corresponds to TRBD2 (5 bases). The CDR3 totals 16 residues. The ends were cut back, 5 bases at V and 2 bases at J, with 15 bases in the middle. CDR3 amino acids: CASSNNGLFNTGELFF. The CDR3, as DNA: TGTGCCAGCAGTAACAACGGACTCTTTAACACCGGGGAGCTGTTTTTT.

This clonotype was recorded many times. The rearrangement joins TRBV20-1 to TRBJ2-7, with D perhaps TRBD2 (6 bases). The CDR3 is made up of 14 amino acids. The germline V gene has CDR1 DFQATT and CDR2 SNEGSKA (reference sequence). Between the trimmed V and J ends, which lost 2 bases and 4 bases, there was a span of 15 bases. The CDR3 protein is CSARPTGTPYEQYF. CDR3 coding DNA: TGCAGTGCTAGACCCACCGGGACTCCGTACGAGCAGTACTTC.

CDR3 coding DNA: TGTGCCAGCAGCTTAGACAAGGGGGCAGGATACGAGCAGTACTTC. Translating gives CASSLDKGAGYEQYF. This rearrangement joins TRBV7-8 to TRBJ2-7; 7 nucleotides match TRBD1. CDR3 size: 15 residues. Germline CDR1 SGHVS, CDR2 FQNEAQ. V lost 1 base and J lost 4; bases outside the gene matches: 7.

This clonotype was seen a handful of times. The chain carries TRBV7-9 and TRBJ2-1, with TRBD1 as a possible D gene (6 bases). Germline-derived CDR1 and CDR2 are SEHNR and FQNEAQ (reference sequence). Trimming cost V 3 bases and J 2 bases, with 11 bases left between them. This CDR3 comprises 15 residues. The CDR3 coding sequence is TGTGCCAGCAGCTTCCCCGGGACAACCTACAATGAGCAGTTCTTC. The encoded protein is CASSFPGTTYNEQFF.

The genes are TRBV3-1 and TRBJ2-7; D is unclear. With 0 bases removed from V and 5 bases from J, the gap between germline ends came to 5 bases. CDR1 is LGHDT, CDR2 YNNKEL, per germline (reference sequence). The CDR3 length is 12 residues. The chain's CDR3 is CASSQEGNEQYF. The CDR3 DNA reads TGTGCCAGCAGCCAAGAGGGGAACGAGCAGTACTTC.

The chain combines TRBV12-3 or TRBV12-4 with TRBJ2-1; no firm D call. CDR3 size: 11 residues. V lost 3 bases, J lost 8 bases, and 5 bases lay in between. The CDR3 is CASSLSYEQFF. The CDR3 DNA is TGTGCCAGCAGTTTGTCTTATGAGCAGTTCTTC.

This clonotype was detected a few times. J is TRBJ2-3 and V is TRBV6-1, with D tentatively TRBD1 (5 bases). The V gene's germline CDR1 is MNHNS and CDR2 SASEGT. The CDR3 is 13 residues long. The V end was cut by 5 bases, the J end by 4 bases, with 10 bases between. CDR3 bases: TGTGCCAGCAGTCCTAAAGGGGCAGATACGCAGTATTTT. It is translated as CASSPKGADTQYF.

CDR3 nucleotide sequence: TGTGCCAGCAGCTTAGAGGGACTAGGCAGGGGGGACTACGAGCAGTACTTC. Its protein is CASSLEGLGRGDYEQYF. V usage is TRBV7-8 and J usage is TRBJ2-7; D is perhaps TRBD2 (8 bases). The V gene lost 1 base and the J gene lost 3 bases, with 19 bases spanning the gap. The V gene's germline CDR1 is SGHVS and CDR2 FQNEAQ. This CDR3 has 17 amino acids.

The chain combines TRBV4-2 with TRBJ1-6, with 8 bases lining up with TRBD1. This CDR3 is 16 amino acids long. V trimming: 0 bases; J trimming: 6 bases; junction bases outside the gene matches: 4. Germline CDR1 LGHNA, CDR2 YNFKEQ. CDR3 DNA sequence: TGTGCCAGCAGCCAAGACGGGACAGGAGTTAATTCACCCCTCCACTTT. Its translation is CASSQDGTGVNSPLHF.

V and J are TRBV9 and TRBJ1-2, with D possibly TRBD1 on 6 matching bases. The V and J ends lost 3 bases and 6 bases respectively, with 12 bases between them. Germline CDR1 is SGDLS and CDR2 is YYNGEE. The CDR3 consists of 13 residues. CDR3 residues: CASSAQGGDGYTF. The CDR3 DNA reads TGTGCCAGCAGCGCACAGGGCGGCGATGGCTACACCTTC. Using reference TRBV9 and TRBJ1-2 for the parts outside the CDR3, the full variable domain is DSGVTQTPKHLITATGQRVTLRCSPRSGDLSVYWYQQSLDQGLQFLIQYYNGEERAKGNILERFSAQQFPDLHSELNLSSLELGDSALYFCASSAQGGDGYTFGSGTRLTVV.

This rearrangement joins TRBV29-1 to TRBJ2-3; no definite D call. The germline V gene encodes CDR1 SQVTM and CDR2 ANQGSEA. The germline V and J ends were trimmed by 4 bases and 3 bases, with 8 bases remaining between them. The CDR3 is 12 amino acids. In DNA form, the CDR3 reads TGCAGCGTTGTTCGGACGACAGATACGCAGTATTTT. As protein: CSVVRTTDTQYF.

The genes are TRBV9 and TRBJ2-2; D gene ambiguous. This CDR3 spans 16 amino acids. Germline-derived CDR1 and CDR2 are SGDLS and YYNGEE. V was shortened by 0 bases and J by 6 bases, with 15 bases between the two germline ends. CDR3 coding DNA: TGTGCCAGCAGCGTAGTTAGTCCCTCGGGTCCCGGGGAGCTGTTTTTT. It codes for CASSVVSPSGPGELFF.

The V and J genes are TRBV20-1 and TRBJ1-1; 7 positions match TRBD1. Germline values: CDR1 DFQATT, CDR2 SNEGSKA (reference sequence). After removal of 3 bases from V and 5 bases from J, the junction contained 15 bases not matched to a gene. The CDR3 covers 16 residues. CDR3 region: CSARGPRTGRPTEAFF. The DNA for the CDR3 is TGCAGTGCTAGGGGCCCCCGGACAGGACGCCCAACTGAAGCTTTCTTT.

The chain employs TRBV5-1 and TRBJ1-5, with 9 bases identical to TRBD1. This CDR3 is built from 16 residues. After removal of 3 bases from V and 0 bases from J, the junction contained 4 bases not matched to a gene. Germline V CDR1 and CDR2: SGHRS, YFSETQ. The CDR3 DNA follows: TGCGCCAGCAGCTGGGACAGGGAGGATAGCAATCAGCCCCAGCATTTT. This codes for CASSWDREDSNQPQHF.

The chain joins TRBV5-1 to TRBJ2-3; 12 bases are shared with TRBD2. This CDR3 region has 16 residues. Per the germline V gene, CDR1 is SGHRS and CDR2 is YFSETQ. V lost 0 bases and J lost 4; bases outside the gene matches: 3. CDR3 protein: CASSLEASGGADTQYF. CDR3 nucleotides: TGCGCCAGCAGCTTGGAGGCTAGCGGGGGGGCAGATACGCAGTATTTT.

This chain connects TRBV5-1 to TRBJ2-7; no firm D call. CDR3 length equals 13 residues. The germline V gene has CDR1 SGHRS and CDR2 YFSETQ. V shed 4 bases and J shed 2 bases, with 10 bases lying between them. CDR3 protein: CASSIGPPYEQYF. The DNA of the CDR3 is TGCGCCAGCAGCATTGGACCCCCCTACGAGCAGTACTTC.

The V and J genes are TRBV29-1 and TRBJ2-3; D remains ambiguous. Trimming removed 3 bases from V and 2 bases from J, with 6 bases in between. This CDR3 spans 12 amino acids. The germline V gene has CDR1 SQVTM and CDR2 ANQGSEA. The CDR3 loop is CSVDRFTDTQYF. The CDR3 nucleotides are TGCAGCGTTGACAGATTCACAGATACGCAGTATTTT.

The genes are TRBV21-1 and TRBJ2-4; the table's D call TRBD1 went unverified against the DNA. TRBV21-1 is assigned pseudogene status. The CDR3 length is 15 residues. CDR3 in amino acids: CASSASWTGGNIQYF. CDR3 DNA sequence: TGTGCCAGCAGCGCCTCCTGGACAGGGGGAAACATTCAGTACTTC.

This clonotype occurred a few times. J is TRBJ2-1 and V is TRBV6-5; 15 nucleotides agree with TRBD2. The CDR3 is 16 amino acids. The germline gives CDR1 MNHEY, CDR2 SVGAGI. The junction had 4 bases not matched to a gene; V was cut back by 2 bases and J by 8 bases. CDR3 in amino acids: CASSYVGLAGGDEQFF. In nucleotides, the CDR3 is TGTGCCAGCAGTTACGTGGGACTAGCGGGAGGCGATGAGCAGTTCTTC.

This clonotype was seen a few times. The chain combines TRBV20-1 with TRBJ1-1, with D unresolved. The germline V gene has CDR1 DFQATT and CDR2 SNEGSKA (reference sequence). This CDR3 comprises 17 residues. V lost 0 bases to trimming and J lost 2 bases, with 19 bases between them. CDR3 sequence (DNA): TGCAGTGCTAGAGATCCTGTTAGCCTAGTCGGAAACACTGAAGCTTTCTTT. Encoded protein: CSARDPVSLVGNTEAFF.